A single sample is the source of the 6 T cell receptor beta chains below, sequenced in a study of shared clonotypes between healthy human individuals. The table came from immunoSEQ multiplex PCR; TCRdb's copy has only in-frame clones and leaves some out. Of about 2 million clones listed, about 95% are singletons. Naive CD8 isolation took CD45RO-negative cells positively selected for CCR7 and excluded terminally differentiated effector memory CD45RA+ cells. The sample was naive CD8+ T cells sorted from blood. All receptors derive from a man in his late teens or twenties in good health.

The rearrangement links TRBV11-2 to TRBJ2-2, with D hard to call. This CDR3 contains 11 residues. Germline-derived CDR1 and CDR2 are SGHAT and FQNNGV. V lost 5 bases and J 8 bases, leaving 6 bases between the germline ends. For the CDR3, the DNA is TGTGCCAGCAGCCCTGGGGGGGAGCTGTTTTTT. The encoded protein is CASSPGGELFF.

The J gene is TRBJ2-3, the V gene TRBV6-4, with D hard to call. Germline V gives CDR1 MRHNA, CDR2 SNTAGT. Trimming stripped 5 bases from V and 2 bases from J, with 11 bases between. The CDR3 is 14 residues long. The chain's CDR3 is CASSPLPNTDTQYF. CDR3 DNA: TGTGCCAGCAGTCCCTTGCCCAACACAGATACGCAGTATTTT.

The chain employs TRBV13 and TRBJ2-7; TRBD2 might be the D (6 bases). The germline V gene encodes CDR1 PRHDT and CDR2 FYEKMQ (reference sequence). V was pared by 0 bases and J by 4 bases, with 10 bases between. The CDR3 totals 14 residues. The CDR3 spells CASSLGPGRYEQYF. CDR3 sequence (DNA): TGTGCCAGCAGCTTAGGGCCCGGGAGATACGAGCAGTACTTC. Full variable domain (remainder filled in from reference TRBV13 and TRBJ2-7): AAGVIQSPRHLIKEKRETATLKCYPIPRHDTVYWYQQGPGQDPQFLISFYEKMQSDKGSIPDRFSAQQFSDYHSELNMSSLELGDSALYFCASSLGPGRYEQYFGPGTRLTVT.

This sequence joins TRBV27 and TRBJ2-5; 15 bases are a match to TRBD2. V lost 5 bases and J lost 5; bases outside the gene matches: 6. Germline V gene sequence: CDR1 MNHEY, CDR2 SMNVEV (reference sequence). The length of the CDR3 is 16 residues. CDR3 coding DNA: TGTGCCAGCAGTCCCGGGACTAGCGGGGGGAGGGAGACCCAGTACTTC. Translating gives CASSPGTSGGRETQYF.

The genes are TRBV28 and TRBJ2-1; TRBD2 aligns across 10 bases. The CDR3 covers 21 residues. Germline V CDR1 and CDR2: MDHEN, SYDVKM. V shed 6 bases, J shed 0 bases, and the junction held 20 bases outside the gene matches. This CDR3 reads CASSTLSELAGVGSSYNEQFF. The CDR3 bases are TGTGCCAGCAGCACTCTGTCTGAGCTAGCGGGAGTCGGAAGCTCCTACAATGAGCAGTTCTTC.

This clone was observed a single time. The chain uses TRBV6-6 and TRBJ1-5; D unresolved. Germline V gene data show CDR1 as MNHNY and CDR2 as SVGAGI (reference sequence). The CDR3 contains 15 residues. Trimming removed 6 bases from V and 0 bases from J, with 12 bases in between. The DNA for the CDR3 is TGTGCCAGCAGCACCGGGTTATATAGCAATCAGCCCCAGCATTTT. Translated: CASSTGLYSNQPQHF.